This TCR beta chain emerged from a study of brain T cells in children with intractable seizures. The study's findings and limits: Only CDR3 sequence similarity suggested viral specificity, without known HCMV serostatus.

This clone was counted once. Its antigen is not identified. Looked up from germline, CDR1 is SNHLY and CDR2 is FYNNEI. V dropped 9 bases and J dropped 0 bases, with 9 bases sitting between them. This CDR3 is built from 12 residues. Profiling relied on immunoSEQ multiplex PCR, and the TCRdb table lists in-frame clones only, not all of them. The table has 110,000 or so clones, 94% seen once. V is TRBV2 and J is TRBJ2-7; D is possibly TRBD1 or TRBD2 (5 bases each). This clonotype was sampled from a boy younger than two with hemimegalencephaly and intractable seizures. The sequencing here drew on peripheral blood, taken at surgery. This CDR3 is CARGTASYEQYF. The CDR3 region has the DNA TGTGCCAGAGGGACGGCCTCCTACGAGCAGTACTTC. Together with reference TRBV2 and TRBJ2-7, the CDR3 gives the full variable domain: EPEVTQTPSHQVTQMGQEVILRCVPISNHLYFYWYRQILGQKVEFLVSFYNNEISEKSEIFDDQFSVERPDGSNFTLKIRSTKLEDSAMYFCARGTASYEQYFGPGTRLTVT.